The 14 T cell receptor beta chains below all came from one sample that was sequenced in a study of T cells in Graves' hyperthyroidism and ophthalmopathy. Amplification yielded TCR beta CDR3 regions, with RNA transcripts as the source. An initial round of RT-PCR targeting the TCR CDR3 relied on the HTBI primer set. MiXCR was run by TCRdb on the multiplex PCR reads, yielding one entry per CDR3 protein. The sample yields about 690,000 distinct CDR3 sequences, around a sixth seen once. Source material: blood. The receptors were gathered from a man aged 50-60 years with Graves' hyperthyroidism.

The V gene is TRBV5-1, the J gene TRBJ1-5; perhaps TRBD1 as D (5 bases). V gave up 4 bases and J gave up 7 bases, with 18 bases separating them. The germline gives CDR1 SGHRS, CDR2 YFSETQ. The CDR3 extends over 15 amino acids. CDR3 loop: CASSRDGASQQPQHF. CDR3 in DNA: TGCGCCAGCAGCCGGGACGGGGCGAGTCAACAGCCCCAGCATTTT.

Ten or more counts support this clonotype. The CDR3, as DNA: TGTGCCAGCAGCTTAGAACTAGCGGGAGGGCTAGGGGTCGGGGAGCAGTTCTTC. Translated: CASSLELAGGLGVGEQFF. The chain combines TRBV11-2 with TRBJ2-1; 13 bases agree with TRBD2. Trimming took 0 bases from V and 10 from J; bases not matched to a gene: 12. From germline, CDR1 is SGHAT and CDR2 FQNNGV. The CDR3 covers 18 residues.

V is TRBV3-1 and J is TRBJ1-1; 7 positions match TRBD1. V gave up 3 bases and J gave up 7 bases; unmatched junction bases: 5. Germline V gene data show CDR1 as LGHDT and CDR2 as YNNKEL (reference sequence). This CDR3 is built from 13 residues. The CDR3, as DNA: TGTGCCAGCAGCCATAGGACAGGAATTGAAGCTTTCTTT. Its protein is CASSHRTGIEAFF.

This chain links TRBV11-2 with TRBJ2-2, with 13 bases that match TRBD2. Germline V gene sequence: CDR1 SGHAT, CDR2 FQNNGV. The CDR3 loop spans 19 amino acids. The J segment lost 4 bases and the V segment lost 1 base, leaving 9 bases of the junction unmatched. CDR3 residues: CASSLARTSGSRGTGELFF. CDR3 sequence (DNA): TGTGCCAGCAGCTTAGCCCGGACTAGCGGGAGTAGGGGCACCGGGGAGCTGTTTTTT.

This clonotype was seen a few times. This CDR3 is CASSYEDRNQPQHF. In DNA form, the CDR3 reads TGTGCCAGCAGTTACGAGGACAGGAATCAGCCCCAGCATTTT. The rearrangement uses TRBV6-5 and TRBJ1-5; 7 bases fit TRBD1. CDR1 MNHEY and CDR2 SVGAGI come from the germline V gene. After removal of 2 bases from V and 4 bases from J, the junction contained 2 bases not matched to a gene. The CDR3 consists of 14 residues.

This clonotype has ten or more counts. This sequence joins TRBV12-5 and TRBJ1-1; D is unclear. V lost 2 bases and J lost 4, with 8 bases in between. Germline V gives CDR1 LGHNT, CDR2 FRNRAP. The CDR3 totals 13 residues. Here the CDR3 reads CASGLYEGTEAFF. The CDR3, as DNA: TGTGCTAGTGGTTTGTACGAGGGCACTGAAGCTTTCTTT.

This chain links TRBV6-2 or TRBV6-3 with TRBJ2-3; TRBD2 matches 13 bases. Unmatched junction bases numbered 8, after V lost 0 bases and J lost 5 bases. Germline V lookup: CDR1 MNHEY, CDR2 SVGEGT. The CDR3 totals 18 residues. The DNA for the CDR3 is TGTGCCAGCAGTTACTCATGGACTAGCGGGAGTCAAAAAGATACGCAGTATTTT. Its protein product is CASSYSWTSGSQKDTQYF.

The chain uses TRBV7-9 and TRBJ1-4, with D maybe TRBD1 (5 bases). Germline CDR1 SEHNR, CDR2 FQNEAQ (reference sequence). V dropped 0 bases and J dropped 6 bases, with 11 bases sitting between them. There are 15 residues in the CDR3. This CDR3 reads CASSLAIRVDEKLFF. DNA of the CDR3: TGTGCCAGCAGCTTAGCGATCAGGGTGGATGAAAAACTGTTTTTT.

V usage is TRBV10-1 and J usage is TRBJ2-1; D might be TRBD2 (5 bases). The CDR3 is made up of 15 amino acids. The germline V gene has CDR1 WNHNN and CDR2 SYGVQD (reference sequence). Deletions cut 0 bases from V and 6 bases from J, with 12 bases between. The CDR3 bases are TGCGCCAGCAGTGAGTCGATTCTAGCAGTCAATGAGCAGTTCTTC. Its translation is CASSESILAVNEQFF.

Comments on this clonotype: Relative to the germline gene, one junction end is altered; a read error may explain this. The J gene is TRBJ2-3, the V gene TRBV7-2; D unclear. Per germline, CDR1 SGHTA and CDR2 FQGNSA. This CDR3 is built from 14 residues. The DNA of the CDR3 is TGTGCCAGCAGCTTACGGGTTAGCCCAGATACGCGGTATTTT. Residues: CASSLRVSPDTRYF.

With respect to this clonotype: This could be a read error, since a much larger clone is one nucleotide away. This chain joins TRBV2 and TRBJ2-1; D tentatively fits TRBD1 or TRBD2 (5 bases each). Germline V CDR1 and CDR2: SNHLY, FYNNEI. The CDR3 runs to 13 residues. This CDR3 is CDSSDRGFNEQFF. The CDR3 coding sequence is TGTGACAGCAGTGACAGAGGGTTCAATGAGCAGTTCTTC.

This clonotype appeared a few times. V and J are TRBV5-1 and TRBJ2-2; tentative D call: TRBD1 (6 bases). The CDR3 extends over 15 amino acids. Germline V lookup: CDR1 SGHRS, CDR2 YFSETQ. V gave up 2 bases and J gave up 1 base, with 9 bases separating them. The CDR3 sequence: CASSLQGMNTGELFF. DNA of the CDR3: TGCGCCAGCAGCTTACAGGGTATGAACACCGGGGAGCTGTTTTTT.

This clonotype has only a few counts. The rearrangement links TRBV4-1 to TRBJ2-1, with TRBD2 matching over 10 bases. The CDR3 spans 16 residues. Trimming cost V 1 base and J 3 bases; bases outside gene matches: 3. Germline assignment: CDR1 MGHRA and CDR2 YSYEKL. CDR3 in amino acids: CASSQASGSYYNEQFF. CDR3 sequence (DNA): TGCGCCAGCAGCCAAGCTAGCGGGAGCTACTACAATGAGCAGTTCTTC.

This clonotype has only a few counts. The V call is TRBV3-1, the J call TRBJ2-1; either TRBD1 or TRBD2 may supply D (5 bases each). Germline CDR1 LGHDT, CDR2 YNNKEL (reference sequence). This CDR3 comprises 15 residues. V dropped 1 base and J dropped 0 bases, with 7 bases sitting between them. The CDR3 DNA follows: TGTGCCAGCAGCCAAGTGGGGGACTCCTACAATGAGCAGTTCTTC. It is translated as CASSQVGDSYNEQFF.